A single sample gave rise to the 27 T cell receptor beta chains below, sequenced in a study of shared clonotypes between healthy human individuals. Generated by immunoSEQ multiplex PCR, the TCRdb table keeps only in-frame clones and is missing some. The sample carries 2 million to 3 million clones, 93% recorded once. Sequencing was carried out using naive CD4+ T cells from PBMCs. Subset here: CD45RA+ positively selected. Every receptor here comes from a man younger than 30 in good health. Some clones in this sample may be carry-over from other donors' samples.

The genes are TRBV28 and TRBJ2-7, with TRBD1 matching 9 bases. Germline assignment: CDR1 MDHEN and CDR2 SYDVKM. Trimming removed 6 bases from V and 3 bases from J; junction bases left unmatched: 9. The CDR3 consists of 15 residues. The CDR3 DNA follows: TGTGCCAGCAGACCTTTGACAGGGGGATTCTACGAGCAGTACTTC. As protein: CASRPLTGGFYEQYF.

The chain links TRBV5-1 to TRBJ2-1; TRBD2 matches at 9 bases. Unmatched junction bases numbered 5, after V lost 4 bases and J lost 0 bases. The CDR3 has 16 residues. In germline, CDR1 is SGHRS, CDR2 YFSETQ. The CDR3 nucleotides read TGCGCCAGCAGCATCCTTAGCGGGAGCTCCTACAATGAGCAGTTCTTC. The encoded protein is CASSILSGSSYNEQFF.

The genes are TRBV27 and TRBJ2-3; no reliable D call. The germline V and J ends were trimmed by 1 base and 1 base, with 15 bases remaining between them. Germline loops: CDR1 MNHEY, CDR2 SMNVEV (reference sequence). The CDR3 is made up of 17 amino acids. CDR3 DNA: TGTGCCAGCAGTTTATTGGGCTCAGGAAGTGGCACAGATACGCAGTATTTT. It is translated as CASSLLGSGSGTDTQYF.

The rearrangement uses TRBV19 and TRBJ2-5; no reliable D call. The CDR3 spans 11 residues. V lost 8 bases, J lost 4 bases, and 8 bases lay in between. Germline loops: CDR1 LNHDA, CDR2 SQIVND (reference sequence). For the CDR3, the DNA is TGTGCCAGTGGTCTTATAGAGACCCAGTACTTC. Translating gives CASGLIETQYF. Full variable domain (outside the CDR3, taken from reference TRBV19 and TRBJ2-5): DGGITQSPKYLFRKEGQNVTLSCEQNLNHDAMYWYRQDPGQGLRLIYYSQIVNDFQKGDIAEGYSVSREKKESFPLTVTSAQKNPTAFYLCASGLIETQYFGPGTRLLVL.

CDR3 in amino acids: CASSVPSVRSYNEQFF. In DNA form, the CDR3 reads TGTGCCAGCAGTGTACCCTCCGTCCGGTCCTACAATGAGCAGTTCTTC. This chain connects TRBV6-1 to TRBJ2-1; D unclear. Germline assignment: CDR1 MNHNS and CDR2 SASEGT. CDR3 size: 16 residues. Trimming pared 4 bases from V and 1 base from J, leaving 14 bases between.

The V call is TRBV19, the J call TRBJ2-1, with 11 bases identical to TRBD2. V lost 5 bases, J lost 6 bases, and 9 bases stayed unmatched. The length of the CDR3 is 16 residues. Germline V gene sequence: CDR1 LNHDA, CDR2 SQIVND (reference sequence). The CDR3: CASSGPTSGVFNEQFF. The DNA of the CDR3 is TGTGCCAGTAGTGGACCGACTAGCGGGGTGTTCAATGAGCAGTTCTTC.

This chain links TRBV2 with TRBJ2-7; 7 bases are a match to TRBD2. The CDR3 is 13 amino acids. The J segment lost 5 bases and the V segment lost 6 bases, leaving 7 bases of the junction unmatched. Looked up from germline, CDR1 is SNHLY and CDR2 is FYNNEI. The CDR3 spells CASRGGPPHEQYF. The CDR3 region has the DNA TGTGCCAGCAGGGGAGGGCCGCCCCACGAGCAGTACTTC. The full variable domain, completed using reference TRBV2 and TRBJ2-7, is EPEVTQTPSHQVTQMGQEVILRCVPISNHLYFYWYRQILGQKVEFLVSFYNNEISEKSEIFDDQFSVERPDGSNFTLKIRSTKLEDSAMYFCASRGGPPHEQYFGPGTRLTVT.

This rearrangement joins TRBV7-6 to TRBJ1-5; D might be TRBD1 (6 bases). Trimming took off 1 base at V and 3 bases at J, with 16 bases between the two ends. The germline CDR1 and CDR2 sequences are SGHVS and FNYEAQ. The CDR3 runs 17 residues. The CDR3 here is CASSLGGRGADNQPQHF. The DNA of the CDR3 is TGTGCCAGCAGCTTAGGAGGTAGGGGGGCGGACAATCAGCCCCAGCATTTT.

The chain joins TRBV28 to TRBJ1-2; TRBD1 matches 11 bases. The trim removed 3 bases at V and 3 bases at J, leaving 6 bases unmatched. This CDR3 has 16 amino acids. The germline V gene encodes CDR1 MDHEN and CDR2 SYDVKM. CDR3 in amino acids: CASSFLQGQGDYGYTF. The CDR3 bases are TGTGCCAGCAGTTTTCTTCAGGGACAGGGGGACTATGGCTACACCTTC.

This rearrangement joins TRBV28 to TRBJ2-7, with TRBD2 matching over 12 bases. Germline CDR1 is MDHEN and CDR2 is SYDVKM. V lost 9 bases, J lost 2 bases, and 11 bases stayed unmatched. The CDR3 consists of 16 residues. The chain's CDR3 is CASRTSGTPPAYEQYF. The CDR3 DNA is TGTGCCAGTAGGACTAGCGGGACCCCTCCGGCCTACGAGCAGTACTTC.

The chain has TRBV5-1 and TRBJ2-1, with a tentative D call TRBD2 (6 bases). Germline CDR1 is SGHRS and CDR2 is YFSETQ. V lost 3 bases and J lost 2, with 15 bases in between. This CDR3 region has 16 residues. The CDR3 coding sequence is TGCGCCAGCAGCTCCTCCACTAGCCAGACCTACAATGAGCAGTTCTTC. Translated: CASSSSTSQTYNEQFF.

Details on this clone: The sample has other DNA sequences that encode this CDR3 too. The J gene is TRBJ2-1, the V gene TRBV6-5; 8 bases are a match to TRBD2. V trimming: 0 bases; J trimming: 6 bases; junction bases outside the gene matches: 4. This CDR3 comprises 15 residues. Per the germline V gene, CDR1 is MNHEY and CDR2 is SVGAGI. CDR3 coding DNA: TGTGCCAGCAGTTACTCTACTAGCGGCCGCAATGAGCAGTTCTTC. Its protein product is CASSYSTSGRNEQFF.

This CDR3 reads CASSDDRRTAYEQYF. The CDR3 DNA reads TGTGCCAGCAGCGATGACAGGCGTACAGCTTACGAGCAGTACTTC. The chain employs TRBV5-4 and TRBJ2-7, with a weak D call TRBD1 (6 bases). V was pared by 4 bases and J by 4 bases, with 18 bases between. Germline-derived CDR1 and CDR2 are SGHNT and YYREEE (reference sequence). The CDR3 is 15 amino acids. Full variable domain (missing parts from reference TRBV5-4 and TRBJ2-7): ETGVTQSPTHLIKTRGQQVTLRCSSQSGHNTVSWYQQALGQGPQFIFQYYREEENGRGNFPPRFSGLQFPNYSSELNVNALELDDSALYLCASSDDRRTAYEQYFGPGTRLTVT.

The CDR3 spells CASSYRATGEQFF. CDR3 in DNA: TGTGCCAGCAGTTACCGGGCGACAGGCGAGCAGTTCTTC. This chain connects TRBV6-6 to TRBJ2-1, with D perhaps TRBD1 (6 bases). Trimming left V 2 bases short and J 10 bases short, with 12 bases between. The germline V gene encodes CDR1 MNHNY and CDR2 SVGAGI (reference sequence). The length of the CDR3 is 13 residues.

The rearrangement joins TRBV10-3 to TRBJ1-1, with 10 bases identical to TRBD1. The germline V gene has CDR1 ENHRY and CDR2 SYGVKD. V was clipped by 10 bases and J by 4 bases; unmatched bases: 15. The CDR3 totals 16 residues. The CDR3 DNA is TGTGCCACCAATGAAAGACAGGGGGCGTTCGGCACTGAAGCTTTCTTT. This translates into CATNERQGAFGTEAFF.

The chain has TRBV5-4 and TRBJ2-1; a possible D gene is TRBD1 (5 bases). Germline V gene data show CDR1 as SGHNT and CDR2 as YYREEE (reference sequence). V was cut by 0 bases and J by 12 bases, with 10 bases left in between. The CDR3 is made up of 12 amino acids. The CDR3 DNA reads as TGTGCCAGCAGCTTGGTTCAGGGCGCGCAGTTCTTC. Its translation: CASSLVQGAQFF.

The rearrangement links TRBV7-2 to TRBJ2-7; 7 bases line up with TRBD2. From germline, CDR1 is SGHTA and CDR2 FQGNSA. This CDR3 is built from 13 residues. V was clipped by 3 bases and J by 6 bases; unmatched bases: 5. Here the CDR3 reads CASSLGRAGEQYF. The CDR3 DNA sequence: TGTGCCAGCAGCTTGGGGAGGGCCGGCGAGCAGTACTTC. The full variable domain, its missing parts supplied by reference TRBV7-2 and TRBJ2-7, is GAGVSQSPSNKVTEKGKDVELRCDPISGHTALYWYRQSLGQGLEFLIYFQGNSAPDKSGLPSDRFSAERTGGSVSTLTIQRTQQEDSAVYLCASSLGRAGEQYFGPGTRLTVT.

This chain links TRBV5-4 with TRBJ1-2; D is undetermined. The CDR3 contains 13 residues. Germline CDR1 is SGHNT and CDR2 is YYREEE (reference sequence). The V gene lost 4 bases and the J gene lost 4 bases, with 11 bases spanning the gap. Here the CDR3 DNA reads TGTGCCAGCAGCCCCCCCGGACCCTATGGCTACACCTTC. It translates to CASSPPGPYGYTF.

This chain links TRBV5-1 with TRBJ1-1; the D is unclear. The CDR3 is 14 residues long. Germline V gene lookup returns CDR1 SGHRS and CDR2 YFSETQ. V gave up 0 bases and J gave up 7 bases, with 13 bases separating them. The chain's CDR3 is CASSLDSMGVEAFF. CDR3 bases: TGCGCCAGCAGCTTGGACTCGATGGGAGTTGAAGCTTTCTTT.

This clone is a singleton in its sample. The V and J genes are TRBV6-1 and TRBJ2-2; 12 bases agree with TRBD2. The germline CDR1 and CDR2 sequences are MNHNS and SASEGT. There are 18 residues in the CDR3. The V and J ends lost 4 bases and 5 bases, in that order; junction bases with no gene match: 11. CDR3 sequence: CASSGWLAGGPGTGELFF. The CDR3 DNA is TGTGCCAGCAGTGGGTGGCTAGCGGGAGGGCCAGGGACCGGGGAGCTGTTTTTT.

This chain connects TRBV6-1 to TRBJ1-1, with a weak D call TRBD1 (5 bases). This CDR3 region has 15 residues. V was shortened by 6 bases and J by 1 base, with 15 bases between the two germline ends. Germline V gene sequence: CDR1 MNHNS, CDR2 SASEGT. The CDR3 reads CASRVLGVPNTEAFF. CDR3 nucleotides: TGTGCCAGCAGGGTACTGGGGGTTCCGAACACTGAAGCTTTCTTT.

V gene TRBV6-5 combines with J gene TRBJ2-2; D gene uncertain. From germline, CDR1 is MNHEY and CDR2 SVGAGI. The CDR3 length is 16 residues. With 0 bases removed from V and 5 bases from J, the gap between germline ends came to 13 bases. The CDR3 protein is CASSYSSRVTTGELFF. CDR3 DNA: TGTGCCAGCAGTTACTCGTCCCGGGTTACTACCGGGGAGCTGTTTTTT.

The chain joins TRBV6-5 to TRBJ1-1; 7 bases are shared with TRBD1. Trimming at V came to 5 bases and at J to 1 base, leaving 7 bases not matched to a gene. This CDR3 is 15 amino acids long. Germline V gene sequence: CDR1 MNHEY, CDR2 SVGAGI. CDR3 coding DNA: TGTGCCAGCAGTCCACAGGGGTGGGAGAACACTGAAGCTTTCTTT. The encoded protein is CASSPQGWENTEAFF.

A single count supports this clone. Different DNA sequences within this sample yield the same CDR3. The chain has TRBV5-1 and TRBJ2-1; unclear D gene. Germline V gene lookup returns CDR1 SGHRS and CDR2 YFSETQ. The CDR3 is 12 amino acids. The V end was cut by 2 bases, the J end by 6 bases, with 6 bases between. The CDR3 is CASSFPGNEQFF. Written as DNA, the CDR3 is TGCGCCAGCAGCTTCCCGGGCAATGAGCAGTTCTTC. Together with reference TRBV5-1 and TRBJ2-1, the CDR3 gives the full variable domain: KAGVTQTPRYLIKTRGQQVTLSCSPISGHRSVSWYQQTPGQGLQFLFEYFSETQRNKGNFPGRFSGRQFSNSRSEMNVSTLELGDSALYLCASSFPGNEQFFGPGTRLTVL.

This rearrangement joins TRBV5-4 to TRBJ1-2, with 7 bases identical to TRBD1. The CDR3 extends over 14 amino acids. V was clipped by 4 bases and J by 6 bases; unmatched bases: 9. The germline V gene encodes CDR1 SGHNT and CDR2 YYREEE (reference sequence). The CDR3 DNA reads TGTGCCAGCAGCCAACTACAGGGGAGGGATGGCTACACCTTC. It specifies CASSQLQGRDGYTF.

This chain uses TRBV28 with TRBJ1-2; 10 bases align to TRBD1. CDR1 and CDR2 from the germline V gene are MDHEN and SYDVKM. CDR3 length: 15 residues. The J segment lost 4 bases and the V segment lost 3 bases, leaving 5 bases of the junction unmatched. Here the CDR3 reads CASSLTGQGIYGYTF. CDR3 bases: TGTGCCAGCAGTTTGACGGGACAGGGGATCTATGGCTACACCTTC.

The chain combines TRBV9 with TRBJ2-1; 8 positions match TRBD1. The ends lost 4 bases at V and 2 bases at J; junction bases unmatched: 11. This CDR3 region has 17 residues. Germline CDR1 SGDLS, CDR2 YYNGEE. CDR3 nucleotides: TGTGCCAGCAGCACTAGGACAGGGTATGGCCCCTACAATGAGCAGTTCTTC. Translation gives CASSTRTGYGPYNEQFF.